The present T cell receptor (beta chain) was sequenced within a study of type 1 regulatory T cells. The wider study: This in vitro CD4 product, T-allo10, is enriched for Tr1 cells and alloantigen-specific.

This clonotype was counted once. V shed 5 bases and J shed 2 bases, with 10 bases lying between them. CDR1 and CDR2 (germline): SGHRS, YFSETQ. The CDR3 length is 13 residues. TCRdb reprocessed the reads via MiXCR and lists one record per CDR3 protein. The sample lists 75,000 to 100,000 distinct CDR3 sequences, about a third occurring once. The V and J genes are TRBV5-1 and TRBJ1-1; no reliable D call. Sequencing was carried out using CD4+ T cells, either the whole sample or a sorted fraction (not recorded which). The receptor was derived from a human donor in good health. CDR3 protein: CASRQEVNTEAFF. CDR3 nucleotides: TGCGCCAGCAGGCAGGAGGTAAACACTGAAGCTTTCTTT.